The 5 T cell receptor beta chains below come from one sample, sequenced in a study of blood T cell repertoires in COVID-19 (dated by TCRdb to about 2020). Library preparation was by the immunoSEQ multiplex PCR assay. Imported from immuneACCESS, the table was reduced by TCRdb to in-frame sequences with V and J called. These copies leave out some clones; in studies compared against another copy, an unresolved V gene accounts for under half, and the cause of the remainder is not known. The sample yields approximately 97,000 clones; about 91% were counted once. The ten largest clones add up to 4% to 4.5% of the sample. The sequenced material came from peripheral blood. The source of these receptors is a young man with acute or convalescent COVID-19.

The chain joins TRBV4-1 to TRBJ2-7; TRBD1 matches 9 bases. Germline V lookup: CDR1 MGHRA, CDR2 YSYEKL. The CDR3 covers 15 residues. Trimming removed 4 bases from V and 6 bases from J; junction bases left unmatched: 10. CDR3 nucleotide sequence: TGCGCCAGCAGCCTACCCGGGACAGGGATGGGCGAGCAGTACTTC. The encoded protein is CASSLPGTGMGEQYF.

CDR3: CASSQDFVSEGPIDTEAFF. In DNA form, the CDR3 reads TGTGCCAGCAGCCAAGATTTTGTTTCGGAGGGCCCGATCGACACTGAAGCTTTCTTT. The V gene is TRBV3-1 (or the pseudogene TRBV3-2), the J gene TRBJ1-1, with D unclear. The CDR3 length is 19 residues. The germline gives CDR1 LGHDT, CDR2 YNNKEL (reference sequence). Trimming removed 0 bases at V and 3 bases at J, with 23 bases between.

The V gene is TRBV27, the J gene TRBJ1-3; the match to TRBD1 covers 7 bases. V lost 6 bases and J lost 0; bases outside the gene matches: 5. Germline lookup yields CDR1 MNHEY and CDR2 SMNVEV (reference sequence). This CDR3 has 15 amino acids. CDR3 coding DNA: TGTGCCAGCAGACAGGGGCAAAGCTCTGGAAACACCATATATTTT. Its protein product is CASRQGQSSGNTIYF.

The rearrangement links TRBV6-5 to TRBJ2-7; D ambiguous. Germline CDR1 is MNHEY and CDR2 is SVGAGI. The length of the CDR3 is 13 residues. V was trimmed by 6 bases and J by 3 bases, leaving 12 bases between them. The CDR3 region has the DNA TGTGCCAGCAGCTTAAGAGGTCTCTACGAGCAGTACTTC. Its protein product is CASSLRGLYEQYF.

The rearrangement links TRBV19 to TRBJ1-2; the D gene is possibly TRBD1 (6 bases). The CDR3 covers 14 residues. CDR1 LNHDA and CDR2 SQIVND come from the germline V gene (reference sequence). Trimming took off 2 bases at V and 7 bases at J, with 14 bases between the two ends. CDR3 residues: CASSIMTGASGYTF. The CDR3 coding sequence is TGTGCCAGTAGTATAATGACAGGAGCGAGTGGCTACACCTTC.